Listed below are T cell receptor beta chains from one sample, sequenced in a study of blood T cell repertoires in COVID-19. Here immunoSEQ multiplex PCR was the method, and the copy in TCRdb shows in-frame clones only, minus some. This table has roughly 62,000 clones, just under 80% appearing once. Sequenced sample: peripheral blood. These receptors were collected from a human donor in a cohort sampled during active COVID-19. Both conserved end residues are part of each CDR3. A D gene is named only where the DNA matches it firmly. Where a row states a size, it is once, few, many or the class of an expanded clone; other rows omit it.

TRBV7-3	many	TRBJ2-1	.	CASSLRESGEQFF	TGTGCCAGCAGCTTAAGGGAGAGCGGTGAGCAGTTCTTC
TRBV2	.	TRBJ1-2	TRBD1	CASSAQGFTHYGYTF	TGTGCCAGCAGTGCACAGGGGTTTACGCACTATGGCTACACCTTC
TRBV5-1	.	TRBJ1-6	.	CASRQALGSPLHF	TGCGCCAGCCGACAGGCCCTGGGCTCACCCCTCCACTTT
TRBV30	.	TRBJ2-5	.	CAWSKTFSQGETQYF	TGTGCCTGGAGTAAAACTTTTAGCCAGGGGGAGACCCAGTACTTC
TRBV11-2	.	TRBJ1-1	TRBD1	CASSPWRDSEAFF	TGTGCCAGCAGCCCTTGGCGGGACAGTGAAGCTTTCTTT
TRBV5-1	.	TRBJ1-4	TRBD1	CASSLRTFPATGEKLFF	TGCGCCAGCAGCTTGCGGACATTCCCCGCGACAGGGGAAAAACTGTTTTTT
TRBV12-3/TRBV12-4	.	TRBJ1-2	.	CASSLIGGYTF	TGTGCCAGCAGTTTGATCGGTGGCTACACCTTC
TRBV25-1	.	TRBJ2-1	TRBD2	CASSELTSGTRGEQFF	TGTGCCAGCAGTGAATTGACTAGCGGGACTCGGGGTGAGCAGTTCTTC
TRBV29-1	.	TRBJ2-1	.	CSCQTYNEQFF	TGCAGCTGTCAGACCTACAATGAGCAGTTCTTC
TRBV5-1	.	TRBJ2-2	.	CASSLAPGANTGELFF	TGCGCCAGCAGCTTGGCACCGGGAGCGAACACCGGGGAGCTGTTTTTT
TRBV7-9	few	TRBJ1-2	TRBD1	CASSQKTGVIVAGYTF	TGTGCCAGCAGCCAAAAGACAGGGGTTATTGTCGCTGGCTACACCTTC
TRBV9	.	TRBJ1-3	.	CASSPRDTGSGNTIYF	TGTGCCAGCAGCCCCCGGGACACCGGCTCTGGAAACACCATATATTTT
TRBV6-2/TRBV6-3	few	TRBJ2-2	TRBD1	CASSRLGQPNTGELFF	TGTGCCAGCAGTCGACTGGGACAGCCGAACACCGGGGAGCTGTTTTTT
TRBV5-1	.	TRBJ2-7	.	CASSYQGSSSYEQYF	TGCGCCAGCAGCTATCAGGGGAGTAGCTCCTACGAGCAGTACTTC
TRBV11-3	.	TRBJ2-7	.	CASSLNRVGEQYF	TGTGCCAGCAGCTTAAACCGGGTTGGGGAGCAGTACTTC
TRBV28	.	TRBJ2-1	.	CASSSSTDPLGEQFF	TGTGCCAGCAGTTCCTCGACTGATCCTCTGGGTGAGCAGTTCTTC
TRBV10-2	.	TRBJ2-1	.	CASSRERYNEQFF	TGCGCCAGCAGTCGGGAGAGGTACAATGAGCAGTTCTTC
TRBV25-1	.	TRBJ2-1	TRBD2	CASSETSGRSYNEQFF	TGTGCCAGCAGTGAAACTAGCGGGAGGTCTTACAATGAGCAGTTCTTC
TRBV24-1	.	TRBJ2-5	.	CATSEQGRETQYF	TGTGCCACCAGTGAACAAGGGAGGGAGACCCAGTACTTC
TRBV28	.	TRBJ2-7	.	CASSRRVGEQYF	TGTGCCAGCAGTCGCAGGGTAGGCGAGCAGTACTTC
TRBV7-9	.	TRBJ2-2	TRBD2	CASSLGGYTGELFF	TGTGCCAGCAGCTTGGGGGGGTACACCGGGGAGCTGTTTTTT
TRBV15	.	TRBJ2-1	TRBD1	CATIGGQGPYNEQFF	TGTGCCACCATCGGCGGACAGGGTCCCTACAATGAGCAGTTCTTC
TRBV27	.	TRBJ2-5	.	CASSNTRETQYF	TGTGCCAGCAGTAACACTAGGGAGACCCAGTACTTC
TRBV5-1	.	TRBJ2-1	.	CASSPGEGGHEQFF	TGCGCCAGCAGCCCGGGGGAGGGGGGCCATGAGCAGTTCTTC
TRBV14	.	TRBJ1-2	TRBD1	CASSQDRFGDRVAYGYTF	TGTGCCAGCAGCCAAGATCGGTTCGGGGACAGGGTGGCCTATGGCTACACCTTC
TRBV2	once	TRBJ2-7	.	CASRGYTGSYEQYF	TGTGCCAGCAGGGGGTACACAGGGTCCTACGAGCAGTACTTC
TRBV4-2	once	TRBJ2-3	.	CASSQGVVAGDTQYF	TGTGCCAGCAGCCAAGGGGTAGTCGCGGGGGATACGCAGTATTTT
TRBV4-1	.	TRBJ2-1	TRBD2	CASMVAGGIEQFF	TGCGCCAGCATGGTAGCGGGAGGGATTGAGCAGTTCTTC
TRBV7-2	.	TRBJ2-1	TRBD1	CASSNRDRVHNEQFF	TGTGCCAGCAGCAACCGGGACAGGGTACACAATGAGCAGTTCTTC
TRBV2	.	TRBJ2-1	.	CASRGSMSGNEQFF	TGTGCCAGCAGAGGCTCCATGTCGGGAAATGAGCAGTTCTTC
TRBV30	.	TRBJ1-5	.	CASRLKGSNQPQHF	TGTGCCTCCCGGCTTAAGGGGAGCAATCAGCCCCAGCATTTT
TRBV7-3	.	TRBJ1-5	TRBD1	CASSPRDRPRYSNQPQHF	TGTGCCAGCAGCCCGCGGGACAGGCCCCGTTATAGCAATCAGCCCCAGCATTTT
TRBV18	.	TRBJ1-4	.	CASSPGQGQLFF	TGTGCCAGCTCACCAGGACAAGGCCAACTGTTTTTT
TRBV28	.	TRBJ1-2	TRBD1	CASYVQGPYGYTF	TGTGCCAGCTACGTACAGGGGCCCTATGGCTACACCTTC
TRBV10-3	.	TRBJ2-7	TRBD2	CAISEGPGGSYEQYF	TGTGCCATCAGTGAAGGACCGGGGGGGTCCTACGAGCAGTACTTC
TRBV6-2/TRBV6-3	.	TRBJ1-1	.	CASSISRGATEAFF	TGTGCCAGCAGTATCTCCAGGGGTGCCACTGAAGCTTTCTTT
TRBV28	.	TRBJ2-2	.	CASSTRGMAWAGELFF	TGTGCCAGCAGCACACGGGGTATGGCGTGGGCCGGGGAGCTGTTTTTT
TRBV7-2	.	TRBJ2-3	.	CASSLEWLDTQYF	TGTGCCAGCAGCTTAGAGTGGCTGGATACGCAGTATTTT